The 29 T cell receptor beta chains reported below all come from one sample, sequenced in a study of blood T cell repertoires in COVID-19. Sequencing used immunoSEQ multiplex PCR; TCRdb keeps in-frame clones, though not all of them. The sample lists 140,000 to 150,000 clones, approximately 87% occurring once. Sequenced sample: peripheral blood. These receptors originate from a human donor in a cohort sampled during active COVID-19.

For the CDR3, the DNA is TGTGCCAGCTCACCGCTGGGACTAGCGACCGGGGAGCTGTTTTTT. This gives the protein CASSPLGLATGELFF. This chain connects TRBV18 to TRBJ2-2, with TRBD2 matching 10 bases. Germline V lookup: CDR1 KGHSH, CDR2 LQKENI. Trimming cost V 3 bases and J 5 bases; bases outside gene matches: 3. CDR3 length equals 15 residues.

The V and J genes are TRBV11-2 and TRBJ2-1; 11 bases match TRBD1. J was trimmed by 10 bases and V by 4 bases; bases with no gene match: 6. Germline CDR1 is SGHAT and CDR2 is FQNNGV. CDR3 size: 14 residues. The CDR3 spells CASSSGQGAKEQFF. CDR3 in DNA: TGTGCCAGCAGCTCTGGACAGGGGGCGAAAGAGCAGTTCTTC.

CDR3 region: CASSLSNTEAFF. DNA for the CDR3: TGTGCCAGCAGCCTAAGCAACACTGAAGCTTTCTTT. The chain uses TRBV12-3 or TRBV12-4 and TRBJ1-1; no clear D. Trimming removed 6 bases at V and 2 bases at J, with 7 bases between. The CDR3 covers 12 residues.

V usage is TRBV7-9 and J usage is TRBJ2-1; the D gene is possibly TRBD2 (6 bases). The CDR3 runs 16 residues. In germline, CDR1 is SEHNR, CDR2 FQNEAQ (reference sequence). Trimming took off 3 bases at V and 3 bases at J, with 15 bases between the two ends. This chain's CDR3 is CASSFSPRLGYNEQFF. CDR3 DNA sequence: TGTGCCAGCAGCTTCTCGCCCCGACTAGGCTACAATGAGCAGTTCTTC.

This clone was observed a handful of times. The CDR3 DNA reads as TGCGCCAGCAGGGCCTTAGCGGGAGTCACAGATACGCAGTATTTT. This translates into CASRALAGVTDTQYF. V gene TRBV5-1 combines with J gene TRBJ2-3, with 9 bases fitting TRBD2. The V segment lost 5 bases and the J segment 2 bases; nucleotides outside the gene matches: 6. Germline CDR1 SGHRS, CDR2 YFSETQ. The CDR3 spans 15 residues.

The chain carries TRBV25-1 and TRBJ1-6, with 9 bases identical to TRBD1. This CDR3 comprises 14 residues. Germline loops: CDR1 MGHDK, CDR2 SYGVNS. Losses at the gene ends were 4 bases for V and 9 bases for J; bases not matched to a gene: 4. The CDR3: CASSATGGTSPLHF. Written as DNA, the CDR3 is TGTGCCAGCAGTGCAACAGGGGGCACTTCACCCCTCCACTTT.

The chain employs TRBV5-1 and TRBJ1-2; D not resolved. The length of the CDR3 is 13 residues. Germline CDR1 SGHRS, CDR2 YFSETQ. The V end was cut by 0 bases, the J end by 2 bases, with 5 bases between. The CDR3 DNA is TGCGCCAGCAGCTTGGGGCAGAACTATGGCTACACCTTC. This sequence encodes CASSLGQNYGYTF. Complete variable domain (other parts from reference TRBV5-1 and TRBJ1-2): KAGVTQTPRYLIKTRGQQVTLSCSPISGHRSVSWYQQTPGQGLQFLFEYFSETQRNKGNFPGRFSGRQFSNSRSEMNVSTLELGDSALYLCASSLGQNYGYTFGSGTRLTVV.

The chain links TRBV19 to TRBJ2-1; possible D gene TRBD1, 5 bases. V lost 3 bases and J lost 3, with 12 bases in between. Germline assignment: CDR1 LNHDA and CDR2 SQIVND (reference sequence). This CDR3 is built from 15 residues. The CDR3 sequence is CASSIIQGNYNEQFF. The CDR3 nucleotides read TGTGCCAGTAGTATTATTCAGGGTAACTACAATGAGCAGTTCTTC.

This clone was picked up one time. The CDR3 DNA is TGTGCCAGCAGGTACCAGGGACAAGAGACCCAGTACTTC. Translation: CASRYQGQETQYF. V gene TRBV12-3 or TRBV12-4 combines with J gene TRBJ2-5; weak D call: TRBD1 (5 bases). Trimming shortened V by 6 bases and J by 2 bases, and 10 bases separated the two germline ends. CDR3 length: 13 amino acids.

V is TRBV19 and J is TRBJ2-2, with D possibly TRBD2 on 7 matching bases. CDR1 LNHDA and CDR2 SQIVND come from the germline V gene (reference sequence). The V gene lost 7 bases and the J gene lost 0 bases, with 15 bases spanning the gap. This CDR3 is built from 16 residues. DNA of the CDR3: TGTGCCAGTAATCGCGGGGGCCTCGCGAACACCGGGGAGCTGTTTTTT. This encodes CASNRGGLANTGELFF.

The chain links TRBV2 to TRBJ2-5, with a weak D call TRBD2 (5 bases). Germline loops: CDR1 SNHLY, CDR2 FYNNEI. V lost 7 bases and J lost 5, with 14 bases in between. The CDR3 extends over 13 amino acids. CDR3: CASTPQEGETQYF. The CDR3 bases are TGTGCCAGCACCCCGCAAGAGGGTGAGACCCAGTACTTC.

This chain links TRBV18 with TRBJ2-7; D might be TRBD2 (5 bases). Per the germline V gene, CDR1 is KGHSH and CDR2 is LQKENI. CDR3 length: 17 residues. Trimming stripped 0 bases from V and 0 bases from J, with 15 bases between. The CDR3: CASSPPGSRIHSYEQYF. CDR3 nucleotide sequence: TGTGCCAGCTCACCACCGGGGAGCAGAATACACTCCTACGAGCAGTACTTC.

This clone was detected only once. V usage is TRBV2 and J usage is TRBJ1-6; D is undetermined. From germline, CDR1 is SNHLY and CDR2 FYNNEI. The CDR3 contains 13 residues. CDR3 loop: CQSGSSYNSPLHF. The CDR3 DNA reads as TGTCAATCGGGGAGCTCCTATAATTCACCCCTCCACTTT.

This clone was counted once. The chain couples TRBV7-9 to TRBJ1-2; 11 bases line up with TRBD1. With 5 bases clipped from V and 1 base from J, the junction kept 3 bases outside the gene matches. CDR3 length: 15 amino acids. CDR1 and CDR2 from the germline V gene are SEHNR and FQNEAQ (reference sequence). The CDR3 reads CASSAGQGGNYGYTF. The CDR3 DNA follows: TGTGCCAGCAGCGCGGGACAGGGGGGTAACTATGGCTACACCTTC.

The CDR3 nucleotides are TGCGCCAGCAGCCAAGATCGGGGGGGTATAGCCAAAAACATTCAGTACTTC. Protein: CASSQDRGGIAKNIQYF. The V and J genes are TRBV4-3 and TRBJ2-4; 8 positions match TRBD2. CDR3 length: 17 residues. CDR1 is LGHNA and CDR2 is YSLEER in the germline V gene. V was clipped by 0 bases and J by 0 bases; unmatched bases: 4.

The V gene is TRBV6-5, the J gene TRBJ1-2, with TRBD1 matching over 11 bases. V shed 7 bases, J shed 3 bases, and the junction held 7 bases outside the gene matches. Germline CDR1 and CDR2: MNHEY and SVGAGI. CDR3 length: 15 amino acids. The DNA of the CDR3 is TGTGCCAGCATACCCGGGACAGGGGGTCACTATGGCTACACCTTC. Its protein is CASIPGTGGHYGYTF.

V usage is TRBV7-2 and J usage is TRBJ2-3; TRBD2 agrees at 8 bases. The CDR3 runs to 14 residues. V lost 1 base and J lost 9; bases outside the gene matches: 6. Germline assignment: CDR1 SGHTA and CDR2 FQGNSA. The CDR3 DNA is TGTGCCAGCAGCTTAGGGACTAGCAGTAAAACGCAGTATTTT. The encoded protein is CASSLGTSSKTQYF.

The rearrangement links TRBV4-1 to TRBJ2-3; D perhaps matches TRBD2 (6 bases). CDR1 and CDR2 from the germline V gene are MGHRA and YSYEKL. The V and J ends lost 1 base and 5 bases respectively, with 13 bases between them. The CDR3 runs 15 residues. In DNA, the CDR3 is TGCGCCAGCAGCCAAGGGGACTGGGGGTTAGATACGCAGTATTTT. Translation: CASSQGDWGLDTQYF.

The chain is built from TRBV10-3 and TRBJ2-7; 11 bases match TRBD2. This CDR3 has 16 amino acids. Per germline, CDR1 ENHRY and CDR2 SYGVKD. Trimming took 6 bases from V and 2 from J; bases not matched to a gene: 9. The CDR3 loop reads CAISASGGTNAYEQYF. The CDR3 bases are TGTGCCATCAGCGCTAGCGGGGGGACAAACGCCTACGAGCAGTACTTC.

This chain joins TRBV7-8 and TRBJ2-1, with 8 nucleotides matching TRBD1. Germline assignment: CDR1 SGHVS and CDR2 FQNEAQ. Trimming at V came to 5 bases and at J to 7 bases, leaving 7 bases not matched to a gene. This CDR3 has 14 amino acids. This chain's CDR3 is CASSKDRVVNEQFF. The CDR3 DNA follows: TGTGCCAGCAGCAAGGACAGGGTTGTGAATGAGCAGTTCTTC. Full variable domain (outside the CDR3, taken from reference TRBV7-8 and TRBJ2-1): GAGVSQSPRYKVAKRGQDVALRCDPISGHVSLFWYQQALGQGPEFLTYFQNEAQLDKSGLPSDRFFAERPEGSVSTLKIQRTQQEDSAVYLCASSKDRVVNEQFFGPGTRLTVL.

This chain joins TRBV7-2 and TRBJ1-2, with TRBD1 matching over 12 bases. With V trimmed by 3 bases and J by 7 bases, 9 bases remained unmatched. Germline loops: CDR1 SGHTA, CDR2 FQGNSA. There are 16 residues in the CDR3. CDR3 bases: TGTGCCAGCAGCTTTACTTCCGGGACAGGGGGCGGTGGCTACACCTTC. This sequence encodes CASSFTSGTGGGGYTF.

CDR3 bases: TGTGCCAGCAGCTTAGCGACAGGACAGGGCTATGGCTACACCTTC. Protein sequence: CASSLATGQGYGYTF. This chain links TRBV7-9 with TRBJ1-2, with 8 bases that match TRBD1. Germline V CDR1 and CDR2: SEHNR, FQNEAQ (reference sequence). The junction had 4 bases not matched to a gene; V was cut back by 0 bases and J by 4 bases. This CDR3 region has 15 residues.

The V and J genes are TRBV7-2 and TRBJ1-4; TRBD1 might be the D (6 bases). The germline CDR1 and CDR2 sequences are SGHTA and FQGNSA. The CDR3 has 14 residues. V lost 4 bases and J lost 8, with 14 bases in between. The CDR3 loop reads CASSSRTVDEKLFF. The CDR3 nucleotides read TGTGCCAGCAGCTCGAGGACAGTAGACGAAAAACTGTTTTTT.

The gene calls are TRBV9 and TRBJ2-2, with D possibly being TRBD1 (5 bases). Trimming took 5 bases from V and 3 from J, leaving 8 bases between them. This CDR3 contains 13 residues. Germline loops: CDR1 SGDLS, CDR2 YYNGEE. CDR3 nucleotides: TGTGCCAGCAGGTCAGGGCACACCGGGGAGCTGTTTTTT. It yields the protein CASRSGHTGELFF.

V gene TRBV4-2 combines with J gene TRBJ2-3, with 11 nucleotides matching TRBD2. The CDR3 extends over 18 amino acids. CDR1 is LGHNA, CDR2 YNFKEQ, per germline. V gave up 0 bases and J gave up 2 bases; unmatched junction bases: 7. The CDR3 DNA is TGTGCCAGCAGCCAAGATCCCTTGACTAGCGGGGCCACAGATACGCAGTATTTT. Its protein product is CASSQDPLTSGATDTQYF.

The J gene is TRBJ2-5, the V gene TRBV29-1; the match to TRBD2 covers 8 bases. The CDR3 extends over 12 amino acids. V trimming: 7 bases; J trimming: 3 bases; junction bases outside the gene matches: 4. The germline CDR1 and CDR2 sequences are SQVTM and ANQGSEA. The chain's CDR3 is CSAGRGKETQYF. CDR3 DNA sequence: TGCAGCGCCGGGAGGGGGAAAGAGACCCAGTACTTC. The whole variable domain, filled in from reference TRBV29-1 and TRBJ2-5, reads SAVISQKPSRDICQRGTSLTIQCQVDSQVTMMFWYRQQPGQSLTLIATANQGSEATYESGFVIDKFPISRPNLTFSTLTVSNMSPEDSSIYLCSAGRGKETQYFGPGTRLLVL.

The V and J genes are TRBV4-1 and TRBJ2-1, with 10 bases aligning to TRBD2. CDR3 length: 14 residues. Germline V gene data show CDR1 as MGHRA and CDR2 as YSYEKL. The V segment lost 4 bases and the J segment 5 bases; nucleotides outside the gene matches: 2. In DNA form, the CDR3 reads TGCGCCAGCAGCCGGAGCGGGAGGGACAATGAGCAGTTCTTC. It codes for CASSRSGRDNEQFF.

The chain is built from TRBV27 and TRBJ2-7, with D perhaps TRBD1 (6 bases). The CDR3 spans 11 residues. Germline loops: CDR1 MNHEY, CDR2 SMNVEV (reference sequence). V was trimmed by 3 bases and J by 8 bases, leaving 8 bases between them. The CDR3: CASSFRGKQYF. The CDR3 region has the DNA TGTGCCAGCAGTTTCAGGGGAAAGCAGTACTTC.

The CDR3 sequence: CAWRGTSTEAFF. CDR3 sequence (DNA): TGTGCCTGGAGGGGGACATCCACTGAAGCTTTCTTT. The rearrangement uses TRBV30 and TRBJ1-1; TRBD1 might be the D (6 bases). Germline values: CDR1 GTSNPN, CDR2 SVGIG (reference sequence). V was trimmed by 3 bases and J by 4 bases, leaving 9 bases between them. CDR3 length: 12 amino acids. Together with reference TRBV30 and TRBJ1-1, the CDR3 gives the full variable domain: SQTIHQWPATLVQPVGSPLSLECTVEGTSNPNLYWYRQAAGRGLQLLFYSVGIGQISSEVPQNLSASRPQDRQFILSSKKLLLSDSGFYLCAWRGTSTEAFFGQGTRLTVV.